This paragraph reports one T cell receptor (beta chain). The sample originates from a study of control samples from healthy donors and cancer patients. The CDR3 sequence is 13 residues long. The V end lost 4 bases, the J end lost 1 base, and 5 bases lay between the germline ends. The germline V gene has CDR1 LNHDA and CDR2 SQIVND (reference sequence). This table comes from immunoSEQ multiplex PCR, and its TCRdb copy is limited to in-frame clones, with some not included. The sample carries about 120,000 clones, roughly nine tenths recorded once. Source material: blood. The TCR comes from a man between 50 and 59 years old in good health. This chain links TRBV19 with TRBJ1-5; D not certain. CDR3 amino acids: CASSRGSNQPQHF. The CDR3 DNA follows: TGTGCCAGTAGTAGAGGGAGCAATCAGCCCCAGCATTTT.